This is a list of T cell receptor beta chains from one sample in a study of blood T cells in healthy people across ages. A single record per CDR3 protein comes from TCRdb applying MiXCR to the 5' RACE reads. Here the sample spans 650,000 to 800,000 distinct CDR3 sequences, around 42% being singletons. Sequenced input: blood. The receptors were sampled from a man aged 55-75 years in good health. CDR3s include the opening cysteine and the closing phenylalanine or tryptophan. Fields, in order: D gene, clone size, V gene, J gene, CDR3 DNA, CDR3 protein. D genes are given only for firm matches. A row's size may be missing; if present it is once, few, many or a size class.

d_call: TRBD1
clone_size: -
v_call: TRBV6-2/TRBV6-3
j_call: TRBJ2-1
cdr3_nt: TGTGCCAGCACTCCCATTGGGACAGCCAGAGGGGGGCAGTTCTTC
cdr3_aa: CASTPIGTARGGQFF

d_call: TRBD1
clone_size: many
v_call: TRBV28
j_call: TRBJ1-5
cdr3_nt: TGTGCCAGCAGCGATAGGGACAGGGGCAATCAGCCCCAGCATTTT
cdr3_aa: CASSDRDRGNQPQHF

d_call: -
clone_size: -
v_call: TRBV7-9
j_call: TRBJ1-2
cdr3_nt: -
cdr3_aa: CATPDPGSSISYGCTF

d_call: -
clone_size: -
v_call: TRBV20-1
j_call: TRBJ2-1
cdr3_nt: TGCAGTGCAGATCGTGGGACACAGCAGTTCTTC
cdr3_aa: CSADRGTQQFF

d_call: TRBD2
clone_size: -
v_call: TRBV4-1
j_call: TRBJ2-5
cdr3_nt: TGCGCCAGCAGCCTCACTAGCGGTTCCCGGTCGGAGACCCAGTACTTC
cdr3_aa: CASSLTSGSRSETQYF

d_call: -
clone_size: once
v_call: TRBV30
j_call: TRBJ2-3
cdr3_nt: TGTGCCTGGAGTGGGTCCAGGGATACGCAGTATTTT
cdr3_aa: CAWSGSRDTQYF

d_call: TRBD1
clone_size: few
v_call: TRBV20-1
j_call: TRBJ1-2
cdr3_nt: TGCAGTGCTAGAGATGGACAGGGGGCCGGTGGCTACACCTTC
cdr3_aa: CSARDGQGAGGYTF

d_call: TRBD1
clone_size: -
v_call: TRBV6-2/TRBV6-3
j_call: TRBJ2-5
cdr3_nt: TGTGCCAGCAGTGCTCCCTCCTACTACAGGGGGAATCAGTACTTC
cdr3_aa: CASSAPSYYRGNQYF

d_call: TRBD2
clone_size: -
v_call: TRBV5-4
j_call: TRBJ2-1
cdr3_nt: TGTGCCAGCGGATCTAGCGGGGGGGCTGCCTACAATGAGCAGTTCTTC
cdr3_aa: CASGSSGGAAYNEQFF

d_call: -
clone_size: -
v_call: TRBV12-3/TRBV12-4
j_call: TRBJ1-2
cdr3_nt: TGTGCCAGCAGTTTAGGCGGGTCAGCCGGCTACACCTTC
cdr3_aa: CASSLGGSAGYTF

d_call: -
clone_size: many
v_call: TRBV20-1
j_call: TRBJ2-5
cdr3_nt: TGCAGTGCTAGTGTGGGGGAACACCAAGAGACCCAGTACTTC
cdr3_aa: CSASVGEHQETQYF

d_call: -
clone_size: -
v_call: TRBV5-1
j_call: TRBJ2-7
cdr3_nt: TGCGCCAGCAGCTGGGGACAGTCGGGGACTGCCTCCTACAATGAGCAGTACTTC
cdr3_aa: CASSWGQSGTASYNEQYF

d_call: -
clone_size: -
v_call: TRBV24-1
j_call: TRBJ2-5
cdr3_nt: TGTGCCACCAGCCCTGTGGGGGAACGGCAAGAGACCCAGTACTTC
cdr3_aa: CATSPVGERQETQYF

d_call: -
clone_size: -
v_call: TRBV25-1
j_call: TRBJ1-4
cdr3_nt: TGTGCCAGCAGCCGACAGATCGATGAAAAACTGTTTTTT
cdr3_aa: CASSRQIDEKLFF

d_call: -
clone_size: few
v_call: TRBV30
j_call: TRBJ2-5
cdr3_nt: TGTGCCTGGAGTGTAGCTGAGACCCAGTACTTC
cdr3_aa: CAWSVAETQYF

d_call: TRBD1
clone_size: -
v_call: TRBV11-2
j_call: TRBJ1-6
cdr3_nt: TGTGCCAGCAGCCCAGAGGGACAGCCGAGCTCCTATAATTCACCCCTCCACTTT
cdr3_aa: CASSPEGQPSSYNSPLHF

d_call: TRBD2
clone_size: few
v_call: TRBV20-1
j_call: TRBJ2-7
cdr3_nt: TGCAGTGCTAGAGATCCGACTAGCGGGGCCTACGAGCAGTACTTC
cdr3_aa: CSARDPTSGAYEQYF

d_call: -
clone_size: few
v_call: TRBV6-2/TRBV6-3
j_call: TRBJ2-5
cdr3_nt: TGTGCCAGCAGTTCCCACTGGGCCTCCCCGCCAGGGAAAGAGACCCAGTACTTC
cdr3_aa: CASSSHWASPPGKETQYF

d_call: -
clone_size: -
v_call: TRBV4-3
j_call: TRBJ2-1
cdr3_nt: TGCGCCAGCAGCCAGGAGTCAGGGAATGAGCAGTTCTTC
cdr3_aa: CASSQESGNEQFF

d_call: TRBD1
clone_size: few
v_call: TRBV27
j_call: TRBJ1-5
cdr3_nt: TGTGCCAGCAGTTTACAGGCGGGACAGGGATATCAGCCCCAGCATTTT
cdr3_aa: CASSLQAGQGYQPQHF

d_call: TRBD2
clone_size: -
v_call: TRBV7-2
j_call: TRBJ2-5
cdr3_nt: TGTGCCAGCAGCTTAGCTTCTAGCGGGGGACAAGAGACCCAGTACTTC
cdr3_aa: CASSLASSGGQETQYF

d_call: TRBD1
clone_size: once
v_call: TRBV7-7
j_call: TRBJ2-7
cdr3_nt: TGTGCTAGCAGCCTGGACAGGGACAACGAGCAGTACTTC
cdr3_aa: CASSLDRDNEQYF

d_call: -
clone_size: -
v_call: TRBV5-6
j_call: TRBJ1-1
cdr3_nt: TGTGCCAGCAGCTCTCAGTGGCGAGGGGGACGGTCGAACACTGAAGCTTTCTTT
cdr3_aa: CASSSQWRGGRSNTEAFF

d_call: -
clone_size: -
v_call: TRBV11-1
j_call: TRBJ2-1
cdr3_nt: TGTGCCAGCAGCTTATATGGACGGCCGGCAATCAATGAGCAGTTCTTC
cdr3_aa: CASSLYGRPAINEQFF

d_call: -
clone_size: -
v_call: TRBV30
j_call: TRBJ2-6
cdr3_nt: TGTGCCTGGAGCCCGAGTCCTTCTGGGGCCAACGTCCTGACTTTC
cdr3_aa: CAWSPSPSGANVLTF

d_call: TRBD2
clone_size: -
v_call: TRBV12-3/TRBV12-4
j_call: TRBJ2-1
cdr3_nt: TGTGCCAGCAGCGGACTAGCTGGCGAGCAGTTCTTC
cdr3_aa: CASSGLAGEQFF

d_call: -
clone_size: -
v_call: TRBV28
j_call: TRBJ2-7
cdr3_nt: TGTGCCAGCAGTGGAATTACCTACGAGCAGTACTTC
cdr3_aa: CASSGITYEQYF

d_call: -
clone_size: few
v_call: TRBV4-3
j_call: TRBJ2-2
cdr3_nt: TGCGCCAGCAGCCAAAGACACAGGGAGCCCCCCGGGGAGCTGTTTTTT
cdr3_aa: CASSQRHREPPGELFF

d_call: -
clone_size: -
v_call: TRBV28
j_call: TRBJ2-3
cdr3_nt: TGTGCCAGCAGTCCGATCGCCGGGACCCAGTATTTT
cdr3_aa: CASSPIAGTQYF

d_call: -
clone_size: few
v_call: TRBV5-1
j_call: TRBJ2-1
cdr3_nt: TGCGCCAGCCAGCGACGCGACAATGAGCAGTTCTTC
cdr3_aa: CASQRRDNEQFF

d_call: TRBD2
clone_size: -
v_call: TRBV10-3
j_call: TRBJ2-5
cdr3_nt: TGTGCCATCAGCCCGGGGGGGCGCCAAGAGACCCAGTACTTC
cdr3_aa: CAISPGGRQETQYF

d_call: -
clone_size: few
v_call: TRBV5-6
j_call: TRBJ1-5
cdr3_nt: TGTGCCAGCAGCTTGACCCGGTGGGATAGCAATCAGCCCCAGCATTTT
cdr3_aa: CASSLTRWDSNQPQHF

d_call: -
clone_size: -
v_call: TRBV7-8
j_call: TRBJ1-5
cdr3_nt: TGTGCCAGCAGCTTACAGATTACCAATCAGCCCCAGCATTTT
cdr3_aa: CASSLQITNQPQHF

d_call: -
clone_size: -
v_call: TRBV13
j_call: TRBJ2-7
cdr3_nt: TGTGCCAGCAGCTTAAAGGGGCAAAACGAGCAGTACTTC
cdr3_aa: CASSLKGQNEQYF

d_call: -
clone_size: -
v_call: TRBV4-1
j_call: TRBJ2-4
cdr3_nt: TGCGCCAGCAGCCAAGATAGGGGTCCCATTCAGTACTTC
cdr3_aa: CASSQDRGPIQYF

d_call: -
clone_size: many
v_call: TRBV4-1
j_call: TRBJ2-1
cdr3_nt: TGCGCCAGCAGCCAAGATACAGGGAAGATAATTGATGAGCAGTTCTTC
cdr3_aa: CASSQDTGKIIDEQFF

d_call: -
clone_size: -
v_call: TRBV3-1
j_call: TRBJ2-7
cdr3_nt: TGTGCCAGCAGCCAAGATCCTCCAGGTTACGAGCAGTACTTC
cdr3_aa: CASSQDPPGYEQYF

d_call: -
clone_size: few
v_call: TRBV10-3
j_call: TRBJ2-5
cdr3_nt: TGTGCCATTGGGACGCCCGGGGAGACCCAGTACTTC
cdr3_aa: CAIGTPGETQYF

d_call: TRBD2
clone_size: few
v_call: TRBV28
j_call: TRBJ2-3
cdr3_nt: TGTGCCAGCAGTTTAATGGCCCGGGGGGCAGATACGCAGTATTTT
cdr3_aa: CASSLMARGADTQYF

d_call: -
clone_size: -
v_call: TRBV2
j_call: TRBJ1-2
cdr3_nt: TGTGCCAGCAGAGAAGACAGCTTCTCACGCTATGGCTACACCTTC
cdr3_aa: CASREDSFSRYGYTF

d_call: TRBD2
clone_size: -
v_call: TRBV11-2
j_call: TRBJ2-1
cdr3_nt: TGTGCCAGCAGCTCCCGTAGGAGCGGGGGGGCCCTTGAGACCCAGTTCTTC
cdr3_aa: CASSSRRSGGALETQFF

d_call: TRBD1
clone_size: -
v_call: TRBV5-1
j_call: TRBJ2-6
cdr3_nt: TGCGCCAGCAGCCTAGGACAGGGCCAGCGGACTCAGGCGGCTGGGGCCAACGTCCTGACTTTC
cdr3_aa: CASSLGQGQRTQAAGANVLTF